A single sample is the source of the 21 T cell receptor beta chains below, sequenced in a study of cytomegalovirus exposure and HLA in healthy donors. Primers: 60 Vbeta forward and 13 Jbeta reverse. Clones were sequenced by immunoSEQ multiplex PCR, and TCRdb holds only the in-frame ones, with some missing. The profile shows roughly 140,000 clones, roughly 80% of them singletons. The sequenced sample consisted of PBMCs. These receptors were taken from a man in his forties or fifties in good health and CMV-seropositive.

This clone appeared a single time. This chain links TRBV6-6 with TRBJ1-5, with 7 bases lining up with TRBD1. V dropped 4 bases and J dropped 4; count of bases not matched to a gene: 4. CDR1 is MNHNY, CDR2 SVGAGI, per germline (reference sequence). CDR3 length equals 14 residues. Written as DNA, the CDR3 is TGTGCCAGCAGTTCCCGCAGGGGGAATCAGCCCCAGCATTTT. Translated: CASSSRRGNQPQHF.

A single count supports this clone. J is TRBJ2-1 and V is TRBV25-1; no reliable D call. V was cut by 6 bases and J by 10 bases, with 16 bases left in between. From germline, CDR1 is MGHDK and CDR2 SYGVNS. This CDR3 comprises 13 residues. The CDR3 DNA reads as TGTGCCAGCAGCCCCGGTGGGCCGTCCGAGCAGTTCTTC. It is translated as CASSPGGPSEQFF.

The genes are TRBV5-6 and TRBJ1-4, with D maybe TRBD1 (5 bases). V lost 4 bases and J lost 7, with 17 bases in between. Looked up from germline, CDR1 is SGHDT and CDR2 is YYEEEE. CDR3 length: 15 residues. In DNA, the CDR3 is TGTGCCAGCAGCAATACAGGAGGGAGGGGTGAAAAACTGTTTTTT. Residues: CASSNTGGRGEKLFF.

V usage is TRBV7-9 and J usage is TRBJ2-1, with 14 bases fitting TRBD2. CDR3 length: 19 amino acids. V was clipped by 1 base and J by 8 bases; unmatched bases: 13. The germline V gene has CDR1 SEHNR and CDR2 FQNEAQ (reference sequence). Here the CDR3 DNA reads TGTGCCAGCAGCTTAGGGAGACTAGCGGGGGGGCCCGGGAACCATGAGCAGTTCTTC. This encodes CASSLGRLAGGPGNHEQFF.

The V and J genes are TRBV5-6 and TRBJ1-4; no definite D call. Between the trimmed V and J ends, which lost 0 bases and 4 bases, there was a span of 10 bases. The CDR3 has 15 residues. Germline V CDR1 and CDR2: SGHDT, YYEEEE. CDR3 in amino acids: CASSLDGGNNEKLFF. CDR3 in DNA: TGTGCCAGCAGCTTGGATGGAGGAAATAATGAAAAACTGTTTTTT.

V gene TRBV5-1 combines with J gene TRBJ2-5; 9 bases align to TRBD2. Trimming removed 3 bases from V and 2 bases from J; junction bases left unmatched: 8. This CDR3 region has 16 residues. CDR1 is SGHRS and CDR2 is YFSETQ in the germline V gene. CDR3 DNA sequence: TGCGCCAGCAGCTCGTCGCGGGGGGGAACTCAAGAGACCCAGTACTTC. Its translation is CASSSSRGGTQETQYF.

The CDR3 region is CASSLGRILAGDYEQYF. The CDR3 DNA follows: TGCGCCAGCAGCTTGGGAAGAATACTAGCGGGAGACTACGAGCAGTACTTC. The rearrangement joins TRBV5-1 to TRBJ2-7, with 11 bases fitting TRBD2. The CDR3 has 17 residues. V lost 0 bases, J lost 3 bases, and 8 bases stayed unmatched. Germline CDR1 reads SGHRS; CDR2 reads YFSETQ.

V and J are TRBV4-1 and TRBJ1-1; D gene unclear. The CDR3 loop spans 15 amino acids. Germline V CDR1 and CDR2: MGHRA, YSYEKL. V was pared by 0 bases and J by 0 bases, with 8 bases between. The CDR3 DNA reads TGCGCCAGCAGCCAAGAGCGGCAAATGAACACTGAAGCTTTCTTT. Translation: CASSQERQMNTEAFF.

The rearrangement joins TRBV5-4 to TRBJ1-1; perhaps TRBD1 as D (6 bases). With 0 bases removed from V and 2 bases from J, the gap between germline ends came to 11 bases. This CDR3 has 15 amino acids. Germline V gene sequence: CDR1 SGHNT, CDR2 YYREEE (reference sequence). CDR3 residues: CASSLESGVNTEAFF. CDR3 DNA: TGTGCCAGCAGCTTGGAATCAGGGGTCAACACTGAAGCTTTCTTT.

The chain uses TRBV6-5 and TRBJ1-1; 7 bases line up with TRBD1. This CDR3 comprises 14 residues. Per germline, CDR1 MNHEY and CDR2 SVGAGI. Trimming at V came to 3 bases and at J to 8 bases, leaving 9 bases not matched to a gene. The CDR3 sequence: CASSYGTAYREAFF. CDR3 nucleotides: TGTGCCAGCAGTTATGGGACAGCATATCGGGAAGCTTTCTTT.

The V and J genes are TRBV18 and TRBJ2-7; 9 bases agree with TRBD1. The junction had 9 bases not matched to a gene; V was cut back by 6 bases and J by 3 bases. Germline loops: CDR1 KGHSH, CDR2 LQKENI. The CDR3 length is 15 residues. The CDR3 sequence is CASSPVGTGRYEQYF. The CDR3 DNA reads as TGTGCCAGCTCCCCAGTTGGGACAGGGCGCTACGAGCAGTACTTC.

This chain joins TRBV27 and TRBJ2-7; 9 bases fit TRBD1. Germline lookup yields CDR1 MNHEY and CDR2 SMNVEV (reference sequence). Germline trimming cut 5 bases from V and 4 bases from J; bases unmatched to any gene: 12. The CDR3 is made up of 16 amino acids. CDR3 bases: TGTGCCAGCAGTCCCCCCTATGGACAGGGGTTTTACGAGCAGTACTTC. Protein product: CASSPPYGQGFYEQYF.

Worth noting for this clone: This same CDR3 is encoded by further DNA sequences in the sample. The chain joins TRBV5-1 to TRBJ2-3; D gene ambiguous. The ends were cut back, 0 bases at V and 0 bases at J, with 8 bases in the middle. This CDR3 spans 15 amino acids. The V gene's germline CDR1 is SGHRS and CDR2 YFSETQ. CDR3: CASSLAWSSTDTQYF. For the CDR3, the DNA is TGCGCCAGCAGCTTGGCCTGGAGTAGCACAGATACGCAGTATTTT.

The V gene is TRBV10-3, the J gene TRBJ1-2; 10 bases match TRBD1. The CDR3 is made up of 17 amino acids. From germline, CDR1 is ENHRY and CDR2 SYGVKD. V was clipped by 4 bases and J by 3 bases; unmatched bases: 11. The CDR3 sequence is CAISGGRQGAHDYGYTF. In DNA form, the CDR3 reads TGTGCCATCAGTGGGGGAAGACAGGGGGCGCATGACTATGGCTACACCTTC.

V and J are TRBV7-3 and TRBJ1-1; unclear D gene. The CDR3 runs 14 residues. Trimming pared 5 bases from V and 2 bases from J, leaving 12 bases between. Germline assignment: CDR1 SGHTA and CDR2 FQGTGA. This CDR3 reads CASSPTGGNTEAFF. CDR3 coding DNA: TGTGCCAGCAGCCCCACTGGCGGAAACACTGAAGCTTTCTTT. Using reference TRBV7-3 and TRBJ1-1 for the parts outside the CDR3, the full variable domain is GAGVSQTPSNKVTEKGKYVELRCDPISGHTALYWYRQSLGQGPEFLIYFQGTGAADDSGLPNDRFFAVRPEGSVSTLKIQRTERGDSAVYLCASSPTGGNTEAFFGQGTRLTVV.

J is TRBJ1-3 and V is TRBV19; D is ambiguous. Trimming shortened V by 3 bases and J by 0 bases, and 18 bases separated the two germline ends. The CDR3 runs to 18 residues. The V gene's germline CDR1 is LNHDA and CDR2 SQIVND (reference sequence). The DNA of the CDR3 is TGTGCCAGTAGTATTACCCTGGGCCATACCGACTCTGGAAACACCATATATTTT. Encoded protein: CASSITLGHTDSGNTIYF.

The rearrangement joins TRBV7-9 to TRBJ2-6; perhaps TRBD1 as D (6 bases). The germline V gene encodes CDR1 SEHNR and CDR2 FQNEAQ (reference sequence). V lost 6 bases, J lost 1 base, and 19 bases lay in between. This CDR3 spans 18 amino acids. The CDR3 spells CASSMRTVKRSGANVLTF. CDR3 DNA: TGTGCCAGCAGTATGAGGACAGTGAAAAGGTCTGGGGCCAACGTCCTGACTTTC.

This clone was observed a handful of times. The gene calls are TRBV5-1 and TRBJ2-7; 10 bases are shared with TRBD1. V was clipped by 2 bases and J by 7 bases; unmatched bases: 3. CDR3 length: 13 residues. In germline, CDR1 is SGHRS, CDR2 YFSETQ. DNA for the CDR3: TGCGCCAGCAGCTTCGACAGGGGGCGTGAGCAGTACTTC. Encoded protein: CASSFDRGREQYF.

This clone was seen just once. V is TRBV4-1 and J is TRBJ2-7; tentative D call: TRBD1 (5 bases). Germline V gene sequence: CDR1 MGHRA, CDR2 YSYEKL. CDR3 length equals 16 residues. The germline V and J ends were trimmed by 2 bases and 4 bases, with 18 bases remaining between them. CDR3 DNA sequence: TGCGCCAGCAGCCAAAACAAGGGCAGGGTGTTTTACGAGCAGTACTTC. It specifies CASSQNKGRVFYEQYF.

The V and J genes are TRBV6-5 and TRBJ1-1, with TRBD1 matching 7 bases. From germline, CDR1 is MNHEY and CDR2 SVGAGI. The CDR3 is 13 residues long. Trimming removed 6 bases from V and 1 base from J; junction bases left unmatched: 2. The CDR3 loop is CASSRQGNTEAFF. CDR3 in DNA: TGTGCCAGCAGCCGACAGGGGAACACTGAAGCTTTCTTT.

The chain couples TRBV4-3 to TRBJ1-4, with a weak D call TRBD1 (6 bases). Trimming shortened V by 3 bases and J by 5 bases, and 16 bases separated the two germline ends. This CDR3 region has 16 residues. In germline, CDR1 is LGHNA, CDR2 YSLEER. CDR3 DNA sequence: TGCGCCAGCAGCCAGGGAATGGGACAAGGGAATGAAAAACTGTTTTTT. As protein: CASSQGMGQGNEKLFF.